This T cell receptor beta chain was retrieved from a study of cytomegalovirus exposure and HLA in healthy donors. This CDR3 spans 14 amino acids. V was pared by 5 bases and J by 3 bases, with 11 bases between. Germline values: CDR1 SGHTA, CDR2 FQGTGA. Study-wide findings and caveats: The classifier reportedly diagnosed cytomegalovirus status with high sensitivity and specificity. TCR beta chains numbering more than 150 were designated cytomegalovirus-associated. Specific recognition of CMV antigens was confirmed in vitro for a few chains (all CMV-associated). Most observed TCR sequences were rare, whereas some public TCRs were detected in many donors.

Profiling relied on immunoSEQ multiplex PCR, and the TCRdb table lists in-frame clones only, not all of them. The sample has 200,000 to 250,000 clones; about nine tenths are singletons. With respect to this clone: Its target is not known.

The source is a woman younger than 35 in good health and CMV-seropositive. The V call is TRBV7-3, the J call TRBJ1-5; tentatively, D is TRBD1 (6 bases). The source material was PBMCs. The chain's CDR3 is CASSPTGANQPQHF. DNA of the CDR3: TGTGCCAGCAGCCCGACAGGTGCCAATCAGCCCCAGCATTTT.